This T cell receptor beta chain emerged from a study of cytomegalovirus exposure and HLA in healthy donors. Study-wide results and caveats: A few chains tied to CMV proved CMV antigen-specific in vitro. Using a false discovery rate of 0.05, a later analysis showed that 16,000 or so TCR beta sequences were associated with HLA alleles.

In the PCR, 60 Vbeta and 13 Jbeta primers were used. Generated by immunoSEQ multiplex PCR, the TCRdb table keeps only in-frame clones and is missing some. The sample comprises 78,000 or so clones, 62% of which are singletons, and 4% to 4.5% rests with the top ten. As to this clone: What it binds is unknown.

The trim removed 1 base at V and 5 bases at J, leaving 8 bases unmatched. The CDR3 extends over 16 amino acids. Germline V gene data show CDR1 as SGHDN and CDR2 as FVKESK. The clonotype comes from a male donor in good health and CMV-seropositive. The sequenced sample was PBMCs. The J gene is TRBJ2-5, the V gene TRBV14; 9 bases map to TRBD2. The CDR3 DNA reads TGTGCCAGCAGCCAAGGCCTAGCGGGGATCAGCGAGACCCAGTACTTC. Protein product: CASSQGLAGISETQYF.